This TCR beta chain was documented in a study of blood T cell repertoires in COVID-19. This clone was detected a few times. Germline CDR1 and CDR2: ENHRY and SYGVKD. V lost 2 bases and J 3 bases, leaving 11 bases between the germline ends. CDR3 length: 15 residues. The data were produced by immunoSEQ multiplex PCR, yet TCRdb's version contains in-frame clones alone and is incomplete. Of 130,000 to 150,000 clones listed, roughly 90% are singletons. The material sequenced was PBMCs or T cells enriched from blood (not recorded which). The clonotype originates from a woman aged 25 to 39 with acute COVID-19. The chain employs TRBV10-3 and TRBJ2-1; tentative D call: TRBD2 (6 bases). CDR3 protein: CAISETTSRYNEQFF. Here the CDR3 DNA reads TGTGCCATCAGTGAGACGACTAGTCGCTACAATGAGCAGTTCTTC.